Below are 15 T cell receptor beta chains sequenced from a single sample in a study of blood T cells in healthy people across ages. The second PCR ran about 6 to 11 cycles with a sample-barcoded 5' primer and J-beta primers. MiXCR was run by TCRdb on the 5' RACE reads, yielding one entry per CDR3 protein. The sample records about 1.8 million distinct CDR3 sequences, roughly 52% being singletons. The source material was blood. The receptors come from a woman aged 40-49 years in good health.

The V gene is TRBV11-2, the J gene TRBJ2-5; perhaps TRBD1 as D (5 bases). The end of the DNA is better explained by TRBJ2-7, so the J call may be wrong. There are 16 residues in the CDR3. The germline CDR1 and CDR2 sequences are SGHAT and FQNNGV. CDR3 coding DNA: TGTGCCAGCAGCTTAGTTCCAGGGATTGGGGCCTACGAGCAGTACTTC. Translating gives CASSLVPGIGAYEQYF.

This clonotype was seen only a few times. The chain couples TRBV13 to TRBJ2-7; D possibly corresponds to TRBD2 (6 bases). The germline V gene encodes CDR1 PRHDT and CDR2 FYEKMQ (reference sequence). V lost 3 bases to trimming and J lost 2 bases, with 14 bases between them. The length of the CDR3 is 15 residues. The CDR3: CASSFTGGTTYEQYF. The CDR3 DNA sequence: TGTGCCAGCAGCTTCACCGGGGGAACAACCTACGAGCAGTACTTC.

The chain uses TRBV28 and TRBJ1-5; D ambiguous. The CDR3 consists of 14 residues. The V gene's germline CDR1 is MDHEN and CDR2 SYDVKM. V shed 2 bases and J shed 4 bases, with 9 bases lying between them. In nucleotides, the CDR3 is TGTGCCAGCAGTTTAAGCGATCCAAATCAGCCCCAGCATTTT. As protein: CASSLSDPNQPQHF.

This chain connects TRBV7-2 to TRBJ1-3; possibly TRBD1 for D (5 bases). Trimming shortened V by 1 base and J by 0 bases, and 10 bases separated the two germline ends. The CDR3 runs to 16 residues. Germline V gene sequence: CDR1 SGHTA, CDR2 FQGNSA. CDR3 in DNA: TGTGCCAGCAGCTTAGGGGGACTGAACTCTGGAAACACCATATATTTT. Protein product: CASSLGGLNSGNTIYF.

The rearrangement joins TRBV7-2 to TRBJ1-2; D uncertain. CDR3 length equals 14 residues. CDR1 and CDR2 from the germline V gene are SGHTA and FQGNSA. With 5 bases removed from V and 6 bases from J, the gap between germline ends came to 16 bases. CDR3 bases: TGTGCCAGCAGCCCGGAGCAAGGGCGGCATGGCTACACCTTC. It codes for CASSPEQGRHGYTF.

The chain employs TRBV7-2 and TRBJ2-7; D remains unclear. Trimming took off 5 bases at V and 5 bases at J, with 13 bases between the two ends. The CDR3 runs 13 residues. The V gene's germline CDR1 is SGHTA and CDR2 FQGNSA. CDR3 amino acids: CTSSPGPWDEQYF. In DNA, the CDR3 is TGTACCAGCAGCCCGGGCCCCTGGGACGAGCAGTACTTC.

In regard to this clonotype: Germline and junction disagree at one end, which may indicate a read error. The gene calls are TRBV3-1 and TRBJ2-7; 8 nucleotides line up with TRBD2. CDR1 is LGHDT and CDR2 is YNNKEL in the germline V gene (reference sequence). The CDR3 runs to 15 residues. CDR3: CTRGGAGGLSYEQYF. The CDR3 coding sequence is TGTACCAGAGGCGGCGCGGGGGGCCTCTCCTACGAGCAGTACTTC.

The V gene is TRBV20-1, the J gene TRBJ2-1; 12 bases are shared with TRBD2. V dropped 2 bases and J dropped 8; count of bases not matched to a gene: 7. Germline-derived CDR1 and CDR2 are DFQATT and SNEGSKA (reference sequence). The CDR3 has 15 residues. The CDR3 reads CSARLLAGGRDEQFF. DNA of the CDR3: TGCAGTGCTAGATTGCTAGCGGGGGGGCGGGATGAGCAGTTCTTC.

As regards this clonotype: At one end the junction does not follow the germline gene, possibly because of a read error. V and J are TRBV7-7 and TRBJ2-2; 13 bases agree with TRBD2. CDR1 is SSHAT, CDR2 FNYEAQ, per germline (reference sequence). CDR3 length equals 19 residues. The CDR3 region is CASSHRTSGGPRHTGELFF. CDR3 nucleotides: TGTGCTAGCAGCCACCGGACTAGCGGGGGTCCAAGACACACCGGGGAGCTGTTTTTT.

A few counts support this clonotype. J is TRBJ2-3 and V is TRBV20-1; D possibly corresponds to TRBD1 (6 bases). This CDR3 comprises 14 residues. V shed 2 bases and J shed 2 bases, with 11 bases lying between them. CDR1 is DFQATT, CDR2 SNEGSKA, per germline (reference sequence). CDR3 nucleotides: TGCAGTGCTAGACCCCCAGGGGCCACAGATACGCAGTATTTT. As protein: CSARPPGATDTQYF.

This CDR3 reads CATSGQGDGGKNIQYF. In nucleotides, the CDR3 is TGTGCCACCAGTGGCCAGGGGGATGGGGGCAAAAACATTCAGTACTTC. This chain links TRBV24-1 with TRBJ2-4, with TRBD1 matching 7 bases. The CDR3 sequence is 16 residues long. The trim removed 5 bases at V and 3 bases at J, leaving 9 bases unmatched. Germline V lookup: CDR1 KGHDR, CDR2 SFDVKD.

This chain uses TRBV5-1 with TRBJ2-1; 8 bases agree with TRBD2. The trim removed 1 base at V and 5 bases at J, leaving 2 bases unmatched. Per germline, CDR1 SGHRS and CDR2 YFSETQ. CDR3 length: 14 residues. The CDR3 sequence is CASSLRLANNEQFF. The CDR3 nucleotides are TGCGCCAGCAGCTTGCGACTAGCGAACAATGAGCAGTTCTTC.

Here the CDR3 reads CASSSTGGIEETQYF. The CDR3 DNA follows: TGTGCCAGCAGTTCAACAGGGGGCATAGAGGAGACCCAGTACTTC. V and J are TRBV12-3 or TRBV12-4 and TRBJ2-7, with 9 bases matching TRBD1. The assigned J gene may be wrong: the sequence end matches TRBJ2-5 better. The CDR3 extends over 15 amino acids.

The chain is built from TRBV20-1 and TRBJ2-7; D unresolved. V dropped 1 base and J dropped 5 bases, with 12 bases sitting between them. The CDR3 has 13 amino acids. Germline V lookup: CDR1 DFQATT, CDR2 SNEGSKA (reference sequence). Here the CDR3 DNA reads TGCAGTGCTAGAGTAGGAAAGGTGAACGAGCAGTACTTC. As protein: CSARVGKVNEQYF.

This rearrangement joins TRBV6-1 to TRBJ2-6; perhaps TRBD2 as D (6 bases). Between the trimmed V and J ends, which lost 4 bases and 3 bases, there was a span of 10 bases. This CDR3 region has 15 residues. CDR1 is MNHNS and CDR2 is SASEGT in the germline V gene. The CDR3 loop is CASSVQGGGANVLTF. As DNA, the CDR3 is TGTGCCAGCAGTGTTCAGGGAGGTGGGGCCAACGTCCTGACTTTC.